This T cell receptor beta chain came from a study of T cell repertoires in cytomegalovirus infection. Study-wide background: The authors used CMV epitopes that were HLA-C-restricted (recently identified) and HLA-B-restricted (well studied). In public TCR beta signatures, there were indications of both CMV infection and matching HLA type. Study conclusions and caveats: Adding up the frequency of public TCR beta families identified people who carried CMV plus the relevant HLA. There were HLA-C-restricted CMV-specific TCR beta clonotypes dominating the ex vivo response.

Via MiXCR, TCRdb re-called the reads, giving one row per CDR3 protein. The sample has hundreds of thousands of distinct CDR3 sequences, 30% to 40% seen once. This clonotype was found a few times. Its antigen is unknown. Germline V gene data show CDR1 as SGHRS and CDR2 as YFSETQ. J was trimmed by 8 bases and V by 3 bases; bases with no gene match: 17. This CDR3 has 19 residues. This sequence joins TRBV5-1 and TRBJ2-1; 13 nucleotides line up with TRBD2. The TCR was taken from a human donor in good health (CMV status not recorded). Some clones in this sample may be carry-over from other donors' samples. The material was cultured PBMCs, obtained from culture after CMV antigen stimulation. The DNA for the CDR3 is TGCGCCAGCAGCTCCGTATCCGCCCCGGGACTAGCGGGATCGGATGAGCAGTTCTTC. Translation gives CASSSVSAPGLAGSDEQFF.